This is a list of T cell receptor beta chains from one sample in a study of blood T cells in healthy people across ages. From the 5' RACE reads, TCRdb called clonotypes with MiXCR, one entry per CDR3 protein. The sample has around 1,500,000 distinct CDR3 sequences; 28% are singletons. The sequencing input was blood. Receptors originate from a woman in her 30s in good health. Both conserved end residues are part of each CDR3. Each record gives: CDR3 DNA, CDR3 protein, V gene, clone size, D gene, CDR3 length, J gene. D genes are given only for firm matches. A clone size is listed for some rows: how often the clone was seen (once, few, many), or a class if it is expanded.

TGCGCCAGCAGCCAAGAACCGATCCTCTACGAGCAGTACTTC,CASSQEPILYEQYF,TRBV4-1,NA,NA,14,TRBJ2-7
TGTGCCAACAGCCGAGACGCCTCCTACGAGCAGTACTTC,CANSRDASYEQYF,TRBV7-8,NA,NA,13,TRBJ2-7
TGTGCCAGCAGCCAAAGCGAGGGGACCCAGTACTTC,CASSQSEGTQYF,TRBV3-1,once,NA,12,TRBJ2-5
TGTGCCAGCAGCTGGGACAGATACTCCTACAATGAGCAGTTCTTC,CASSWDRYSYNEQFF,TRBV6-6,few,TRBD1,15,TRBJ2-1
TGTGCCAGCAGCTCCTCACCGCCCGGGACAGCGGGCGGCACCTACGAGCAGTACTTC,CASSSSPPGTAGGTYEQYF,TRBV7-8,few,NA,19,TRBJ2-7
TGCGCCAGCAGCCAAGCAGGGGCCAATTCCTACGAGCAGTACTTC,CASSQAGANSYEQYF,TRBV4-1,many,NA,15,TRBJ2-7
TGCAGCGCACTCGGCAGGCAAGAGACCCAGTACTTC,CSALGRQETQYF,TRBV29-1,many,NA,12,TRBJ2-5
TGTGCCAGCAGCCCAAAGGCTAGCGGGGCTCGGGATACGCAGTATTTT,CASSPKASGARDTQYF,TRBV7-2,few,TRBD2,16,TRBJ2-3
TGTGCCAGCAGCTTAAAAGGCCGCAGGGACCTGCTGGACTTC,CASSLKGRRDLLDF,TRBV7-9,once,NA,14,TRBJ2-7
TGTGTCAGTGCGGCGGTCTATGGCTACACCTTC,CVSAAVYGYTF,TRBV19,NA,NA,11,TRBJ1-2
TGTGCCAGCAAGCTCACTAGCGGGGGATACGAGCAGTACTTC,CASKLTSGGYEQYF,TRBV7-2,NA,TRBD2,14,TRBJ2-7
TGTGCCAGCAGTCGGGGACGAGCGGGGTACACCGGGGAGCTGTTTTTT,CASSRGRAGYTGELFF,TRBV6-5,NA,TRBD2,16,TRBJ2-2
TGTGCCAGCAGCCGACCGGGGGGGGCACGGGAGCAGTACTTC,CASSRPGGAREQYF,TRBV6-5,NA,TRBD2,14,TRBJ2-5
TGTGCCAGCAGCTTAGAACCAGGGAGATCCAACTATGGCTACACCTTC,CASSLEPGRSNYGYTF,TRBV7-2,NA,NA,16,TRBJ1-2
TGTGCCAGCAGAAAAGACAGACCAGGGAACAATGAGCAGTTCTTC,CASRKDRPGNNEQFF,TRBV12-3/TRBV12-4,few,NA,15,TRBJ2-1
TGCGCCAGCAGCTCCAGGGACCGTTCAACTAATGAAAAACTGTATTTT,CASSSRDRSTNEKLYF,TRBV5-1,NA,NA,16,TRBJ1-4
TGCGCCAGCTCGAAGGGCGATAACTATGGCTACACCTTC,CASSKGDNYGYTF,TRBV4-1,few,NA,13,TRBJ1-2
TGTGCCAGCAGCCCCTGGGACAGGTTGCCGTACACCTTC,CASSPWDRLPYTF,TRBV7-2,NA,TRBD1,13,TRBJ1-2
TGTGCCAGCAGTTTCCCCCAGGGTGCTACAGAGACCCAGTACTTC,CASSFPQGATETQYF,TRBV28,NA,NA,15,TRBJ2-5
TGTGCCAGCAGCCCCTCTGCGGGAGTAAATGAGCAGTTCTTC,CASSPSAGVNEQFF,TRBV7-8,NA,TRBD2,14,TRBJ2-1
TGTGCCAGCAGTTACCAGGGGGAAAGCAATCAGCCCCAGCATTTT,CASSYQGESNQPQHF,TRBV27,few,TRBD1,15,TRBJ1-5
TGTGCCAGCTCACCAGGGACTGAACACTACGAGCAGTACTTC,CASSPGTEHYEQYF,TRBV18,many,NA,14,TRBJ2-7
TGCAGCGTTGACGAGGCACGGAGAGTTGGCTACACCTTC,CSVDEARRVGYTF,TRBV29-1,NA,NA,13,TRBJ1-2
TGCGCCAGCAGCCAAGATCTTGGGGACAGAACCTACGAGCAGTACTTC,CASSQDLGDRTYEQYF,TRBV4-3,NA,TRBD1,16,TRBJ2-7
TGTGCCAGCAGTCCGCGTTCCGGGACTGGATCCTACGAGCAGTACTTC,CASSPRSGTGSYEQYF,TRBV28,few,NA,16,TRBJ2-7
TGTGCCAGCAGCAGGGACCGGAGGGAAGAGACCCAGTACTTC,CASSRDRREETQYF,TRBV7-9,NA,NA,14,TRBJ2-5
TGTGCCAGCAGCACGACAGGGAGCTCCTACGAGCAGTACTTC,CASSTTGSSYEQYF,TRBV27,many,TRBD1,14,TRBJ2-7